A single sample gave rise to the 21 T cell receptor beta chains below, sequenced in a study of technical replicates of blood from several donors. The data were produced by immunoSEQ multiplex PCR, yet TCRdb's version contains in-frame clones alone and is incomplete. The table records tens of thousands of clones, roughly 92% of them present only once. Source material: T cells isolated from PBMCs. These receptor sequences come from a human donor in good health.

J is TRBJ2-1 and V is TRBV11-2; D might be TRBD1 (6 bases). This CDR3 contains 14 residues. V lost 5 bases to trimming and J lost 5 bases, with 13 bases between them. Germline CDR1 is SGHAT and CDR2 is FQNNGV. The CDR3 coding sequence is TGTGCCAGCAGCCCCGGGACAAGTCACAATGAGCAGTTCTTC. Residues: CASSPGTSHNEQFF.

V is TRBV9 and J is TRBJ2-2; the D gene is possibly TRBD2 (5 bases). V was pared by 0 bases and J by 7 bases, with 7 bases between. This CDR3 has 13 amino acids. Germline V gene lookup returns CDR1 SGDLS and CDR2 YYNGEE. CDR3 in DNA: TGTGCCAGCAGCGTAGAGGAGGTCGGGGAGCTGTTTTTT. It specifies CASSVEEVGELFF. Full variable domain (rest looked up from reference TRBV9 and TRBJ2-2): DSGVTQTPKHLITATGQRVTLRCSPRSGDLSVYWYQQSLDQGLQFLIQYYNGEERAKGNILERFSAQQFPDLHSELNLSSLELGDSALYFCASSVEEVGELFFGEGSRLTVL.

This chain uses TRBV6-1 with TRBJ1-3, with D unclear. The ends were cut back, 3 bases at V and 2 bases at J, with 11 bases in the middle. The germline V gene has CDR1 MNHNS and CDR2 SASEGT. The CDR3 sequence is 15 residues long. Here the CDR3 reads CASSDPGSTGNTIYF. The CDR3, as DNA: TGTGCCAGCAGTGACCCAGGTTCGACTGGAAACACCATATATTTT.

The chain combines TRBV7-2 with TRBJ2-7, with D maybe TRBD2 (6 bases). The CDR3 length is 16 residues. Germline V gives CDR1 SGHTA, CDR2 FQGNSA. Trimming stripped 5 bases from V and 3 bases from J, with 20 bases between. This chain's CDR3 is CASSIRGSRAYYEQYF. In DNA form, the CDR3 reads TGTGCCAGCAGCATCCGGGGGAGCCGAGCCTACTACGAGCAGTACTTC. The full variable domain, completed using reference TRBV7-2 and TRBJ2-7, is GAGVSQSPSNKVTEKGKDVELRCDPISGHTALYWYRQSLGQGLEFLIYFQGNSAPDKSGLPSDRFSAERTGGSVSTLTIQRTQQEDSAVYLCASSIRGSRAYYEQYFGPGTRLTVT.

The V and J genes are TRBV5-1 and TRBJ2-7; TRBD2 matches at 10 bases. CDR1 and CDR2 (germline): SGHRS, YFSETQ. The CDR3 has 14 residues. V shed 7 bases, J shed 2 bases, and the junction held 6 bases outside the gene matches. The CDR3 spells CASAAGTSAYEQYF. CDR3 nucleotides: TGCGCCAGCGCCGCCGGGACTAGCGCCTACGAGCAGTACTTC.

The CDR3 is CASSFRGTHYEQYF. As DNA, the CDR3 is TGTGCCAGCAGTTTTAGGGGGACCCACTACGAGCAGTACTTC. The chain employs TRBV28 and TRBJ2-7; tentative D call: TRBD1 (6 bases). The CDR3 runs to 14 residues. V was pared by 3 bases and J by 3 bases, with 12 bases between. CDR1 and CDR2 from the germline V gene are MDHEN and SYDVKM.

The chain recombines TRBV6-5 with TRBJ2-7; 7 nucleotides line up with TRBD2. Trimming took 6 bases from V and 3 from J; bases not matched to a gene: 8. CDR1 is MNHEY and CDR2 is SVGAGI in the germline V gene. There are 14 residues in the CDR3. CDR3 sequence (DNA): TGTGCCAGCAGCTGGGGACTACCTGGCTACGAGCAGTACTTC. This translates into CASSWGLPGYEQYF.

The rearrangement links TRBV9 to TRBJ2-7; 8 nucleotides align to TRBD1. The CDR3 contains 15 residues. Germline lookup yields CDR1 SGDLS and CDR2 YYNGEE. The V and J ends lost 0 bases and 3 bases, in that order; junction bases with no gene match: 5. Written as DNA, the CDR3 is TGTGCCAGCAGCGTAGGGACAGGGTTGATCTACGAGCAGTACTTC. This translates into CASSVGTGLIYEQYF. The full variable domain, its missing parts supplied by reference TRBV9 and TRBJ2-7, is DSGVTQTPKHLITATGQRVTLRCSPRSGDLSVYWYQQSLDQGLQFLIQYYNGEERAKGNILERFSAQQFPDLHSELNLSSLELGDSALYFCASSVGTGLIYEQYFGPGTRLTVT.

This rearrangement joins TRBV5-4 to TRBJ2-7; 7 bases map to TRBD1. CDR3 size: 14 residues. Germline loops: CDR1 SGHNT, CDR2 YYREEE (reference sequence). V shed 0 bases, J shed 7 bases, and the junction held 7 bases outside the gene matches. In DNA form, the CDR3 reads TGTGCCAGCAGCTTGGTCGGGACAGCGCAAGAGCAGTACTTC. It specifies CASSLVGTAQEQYF.

The chain carries TRBV27 and TRBJ2-2; 7 nucleotides agree with TRBD1. Germline trimming cut 6 bases from V and 2 bases from J; bases unmatched to any gene: 6. There are 15 residues in the CDR3. CDR1 and CDR2 (germline): MNHEY, SMNVEV (reference sequence). CDR3: CASRPDRDNTGELFF. CDR3 sequence (DNA): TGTGCCAGCAGACCTGACAGGGATAACACCGGGGAGCTGTTTTTT.

This clone was seen just once. The chain couples TRBV5-1 to TRBJ2-1; TRBD2 aligns across 8 bases. J gave up 3 bases and V 0 bases, and 2 bases lay outside the gene matches. Germline CDR1 is SGHRS and CDR2 is YFSETQ. This CDR3 contains 15 residues. DNA of the CDR3: TGCGCCAGCAGCTTGGCGGGAGGGAACTACAATGAGCAGTTCTTC. Protein sequence: CASSLAGGNYNEQFF. Drawing the rest from reference TRBV5-1 and TRBJ2-1, the complete variable domain is KAGVTQTPRYLIKTRGQQVTLSCSPISGHRSVSWYQQTPGQGLQFLFEYFSETQRNKGNFPGRFSGRQFSNSRSEMNVSTLELGDSALYLCASSLAGGNYNEQFFGPGTRLTVL.

The rearrangement links TRBV30 to TRBJ1-5, with a possible D match to TRBD1 (5 bases). Trimming shortened V by 2 bases and J by 7 bases, and 18 bases separated the two germline ends. Germline CDR1 and CDR2: GTSNPN and SVGIG (reference sequence). The CDR3 sequence is 15 residues long. The CDR3 is CAWSKGERGFQPQHF. DNA for the CDR3: TGTGCCTGGAGTAAAGGGGAAAGGGGCTTCCAGCCCCAGCATTTT.

Concerning this clone itself: A junction boundary mismatches the germline segment, possibly from a read error. This rearrangement joins TRBV18 to TRBJ1-5; TRBD1 matches at 7 bases. CDR1 is KGHSH and CDR2 is LQKENI in the germline V gene. The CDR3 contains 15 residues. CDR3 residues: CASSPPTGSSQPQHF. The CDR3 DNA sequence: TGTGCCAGCTCACCCCCGACAGGGAGCAGTCAGCCCCAGCATTTT.

This chain joins TRBV7-9 and TRBJ2-5; 7 bases align to TRBD2. From germline, CDR1 is SEHNR and CDR2 FQNEAQ (reference sequence). The CDR3 has 16 residues. J was trimmed by 5 bases and V by 0 bases; bases with no gene match: 9. The CDR3 sequence: CASSLARERILETQYF. In DNA, the CDR3 is TGTGCCAGCAGCTTAGCGCGGGAGAGAATATTGGAGACCCAGTACTTC.

This rearrangement joins TRBV19 to TRBJ1-5; perhaps TRBD1 as D (6 bases). Deletions cut 2 bases from V and 1 base from J, with 12 bases between. The CDR3 covers 16 residues. Germline assignment: CDR1 LNHDA and CDR2 SQIVND (reference sequence). The CDR3 DNA sequence: TGTGCCAGTAGTATATGGACAGAGTGGAGCAATCAGCCCCAGCATTTT. The encoded protein is CASSIWTEWSNQPQHF.

The chain employs TRBV6-1 and TRBJ2-7; 7 bases match TRBD1. The CDR3 length is 13 residues. Per the germline V gene, CDR1 is MNHNS and CDR2 is SASEGT. V lost 4 bases, J lost 3 bases, and 3 bases stayed unmatched. The CDR3 protein is CASSGGQVYEQYF. The CDR3 DNA reads TGTGCCAGCAGTGGAGGACAGGTCTACGAGCAGTACTTC.

The rearrangement joins TRBV7-9 to TRBJ1-4, with 7 bases aligning to TRBD1. Germline V gives CDR1 SEHNR, CDR2 FQNEAQ (reference sequence). Trimming cost V 6 bases and J 6 bases; bases outside gene matches: 7. The length of the CDR3 is 14 residues. In DNA form, the CDR3 reads TGTGCCAGCAGTTCACAGGGGAAAGATGAAAAACTGTTTTTT. Translated, it gives CASSSQGKDEKLFF. The full variable domain, with the rest looked up from reference TRBV7-9 and TRBJ1-4, is DTGVSQNPRHKITKRGQNVTFRCDPISEHNRLYWYRQTLGQGPEFLTYFQNEAQLEKSRLLSDRFSAERPKGSFSTLEIQRTEQGDSAMYLCASSSQGKDEKLFFGSGTQLSVL.

CDR3 nucleotide sequence: TGTGCCAGCAGCTTTCAGGGACAGCCCCAGCATTTT. Residues: CASSFQGQPQHF. The chain couples TRBV7-8 to TRBJ1-5; D perhaps matches TRBD1 (5 bases). This CDR3 contains 12 residues. The V gene's germline CDR1 is SGHVS and CDR2 FQNEAQ. V was pared by 3 bases and J by 7 bases, with 7 bases between.

V is TRBV28 and J is TRBJ2-2, with TRBD2 matching 7 bases. V lost 3 bases to trimming and J lost 6 bases; unmatched junction nucleotides: 7. Germline CDR1 is MDHEN and CDR2 is SYDVKM. The CDR3 extends over 15 amino acids. The CDR3 bases are TGTGCCAGCAGTTTGGGGACTATGAGATCCGGGGAGCTGTTTTTT. Translation gives CASSLGTMRSGELFF.

This clone was seen only once. This chain joins TRBV28 and TRBJ2-7; possible D gene TRBD1, 6 bases. This CDR3 spans 12 amino acids. Trimming shortened V by 7 bases and J by 3 bases, and 10 bases separated the two germline ends. CDR1 MDHEN and CDR2 SYDVKM come from the germline V gene. The CDR3 region is CASMGRGYEQYF. Here the CDR3 DNA reads TGTGCCAGCATGGGCAGGGGCTACGAGCAGTACTTC. The full variable domain, its missing parts supplied by reference TRBV28 and TRBJ2-7, is DVKVTQSSRYLVKRTGEKVFLECVQDMDHENMFWYRQDPGLGLRLIYFSYDVKMKEKGDIPEGYSVSREKKERFSLILESASTNQTSMYLCASMGRGYEQYFGPGTRLTVT.

The rearrangement joins TRBV29-1 to TRBJ2-2, with 10 bases aligning to TRBD2. This CDR3 has 14 residues. Germline CDR1 is SQVTM and CDR2 is ANQGSEA. After removal of 7 bases from V and 7 bases from J, the junction contained 9 bases not matched to a gene. The CDR3 sequence is CSAPLAGVGGELFF. Written as DNA, the CDR3 is TGCAGCGCTCCCCTAGCGGGAGTTGGCGGGGAGCTGTTTTTT.